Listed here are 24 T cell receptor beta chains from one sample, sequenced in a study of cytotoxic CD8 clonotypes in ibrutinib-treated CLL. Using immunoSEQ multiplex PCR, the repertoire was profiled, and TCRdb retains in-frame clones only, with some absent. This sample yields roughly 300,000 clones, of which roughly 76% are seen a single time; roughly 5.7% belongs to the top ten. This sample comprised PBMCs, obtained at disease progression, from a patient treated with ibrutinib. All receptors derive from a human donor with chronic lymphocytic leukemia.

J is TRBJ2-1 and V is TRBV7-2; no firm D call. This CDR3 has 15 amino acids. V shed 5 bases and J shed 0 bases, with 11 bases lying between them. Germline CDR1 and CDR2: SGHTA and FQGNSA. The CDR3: CASSPRFASYNEQFF. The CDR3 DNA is TGTGCCAGCAGCCCCCGGTTTGCCTCCTACAATGAGCAGTTCTTC.

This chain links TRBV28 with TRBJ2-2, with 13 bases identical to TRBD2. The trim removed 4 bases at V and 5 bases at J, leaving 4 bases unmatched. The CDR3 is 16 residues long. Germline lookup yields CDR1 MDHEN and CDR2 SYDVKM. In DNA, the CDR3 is TGTGCCAGCAGTTCCCCGACTAGCGGGGGGACCGGGGAGCTGTTTTTT. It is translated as CASSSPTSGGTGELFF.

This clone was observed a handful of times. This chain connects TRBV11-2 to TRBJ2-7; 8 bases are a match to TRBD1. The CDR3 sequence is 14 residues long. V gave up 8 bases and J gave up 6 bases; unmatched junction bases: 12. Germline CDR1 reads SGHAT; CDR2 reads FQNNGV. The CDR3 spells CASAIPWQGAEQYF. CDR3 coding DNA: TGTGCCAGCGCTATACCCTGGCAGGGGGCCGAGCAGTACTTC.

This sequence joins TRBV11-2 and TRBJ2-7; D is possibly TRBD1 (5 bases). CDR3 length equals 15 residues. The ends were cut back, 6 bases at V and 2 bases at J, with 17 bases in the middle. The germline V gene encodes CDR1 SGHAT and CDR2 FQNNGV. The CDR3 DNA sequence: TGTGCCAGCAGAAATCAGGGCCTCCTAACCTACGAGCAGTACTTC. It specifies CASRNQGLLTYEQYF. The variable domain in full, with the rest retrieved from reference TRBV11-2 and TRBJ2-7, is EAGVAQSPRYKIIEKRQSVAFWCNPISGHATLYWYQQILGQGPKLLIQFQNNGVVDDSQLPKDRFSAERLKGVDSTLKIQPAKLEDSAVYLCASRNQGLLTYEQYFGPGTRLTVT.

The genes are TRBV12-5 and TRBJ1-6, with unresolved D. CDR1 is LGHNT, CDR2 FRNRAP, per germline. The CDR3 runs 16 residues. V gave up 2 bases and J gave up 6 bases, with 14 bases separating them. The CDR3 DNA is TGTGCTAGTGGTTTGTCCCTCGGCGGCATTAATTCACCCCTCCACTTT. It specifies CASGLSLGGINSPLHF.

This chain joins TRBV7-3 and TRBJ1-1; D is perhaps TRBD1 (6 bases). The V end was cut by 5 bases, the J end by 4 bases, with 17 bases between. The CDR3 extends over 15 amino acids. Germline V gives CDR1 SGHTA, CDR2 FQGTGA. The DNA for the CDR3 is TGTGCCAGCAGCGCCGAGTTAACAGGGACCACTGAAGCTTTCTTT. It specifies CASSAELTGTTEAFF.

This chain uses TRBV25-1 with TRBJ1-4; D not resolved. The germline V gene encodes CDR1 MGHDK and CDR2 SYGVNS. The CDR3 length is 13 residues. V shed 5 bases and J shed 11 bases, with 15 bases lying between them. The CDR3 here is CASSSPGVGKLFF. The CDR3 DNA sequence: TGTGCCAGCAGTTCCCCCGGGGTCGGGAAACTGTTTTTT.

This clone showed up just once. CDR3 in amino acids: CASSFRLVSSYNEQFF. The CDR3 region has the DNA TGCGCCAGCAGCTTCCGACTAGTGAGCTCCTACAATGAGCAGTTCTTC. The chain carries TRBV5-1 and TRBJ2-1, with D possibly TRBD2 on 6 matching bases. This CDR3 is 16 amino acids long. The germline V and J ends were trimmed by 2 bases and 0 bases, with 12 bases remaining between them. Germline lookup yields CDR1 SGHRS and CDR2 YFSETQ.

The CDR3 DNA is TGTGCCAGCAGCCAACAAAGGTTGTACCCCGGGGAGCTGTTTTTT. It encodes CASSQQRLYPGELFF. The chain carries TRBV7-9 and TRBJ2-2; no clear D. Trimming removed 5 bases at V and 6 bases at J, with 16 bases between. The CDR3 contains 15 residues. Germline V gene sequence: CDR1 SEHNR, CDR2 FQNEAQ (reference sequence).

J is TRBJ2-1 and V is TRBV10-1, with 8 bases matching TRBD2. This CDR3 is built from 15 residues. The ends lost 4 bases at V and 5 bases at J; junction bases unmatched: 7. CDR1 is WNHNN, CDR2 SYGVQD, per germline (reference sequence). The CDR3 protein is CASSAGASGHNEQFF. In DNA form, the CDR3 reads TGCGCCAGCAGTGCGGGGGCTAGCGGGCACAATGAGCAGTTCTTC.

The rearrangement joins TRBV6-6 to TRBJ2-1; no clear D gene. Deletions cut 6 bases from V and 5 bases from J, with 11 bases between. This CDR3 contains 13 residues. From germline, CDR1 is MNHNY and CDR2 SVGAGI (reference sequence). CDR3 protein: CASSLLADNEQFF. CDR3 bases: TGTGCCAGCAGCTTATTGGCCGACAATGAGCAGTTCTTC.

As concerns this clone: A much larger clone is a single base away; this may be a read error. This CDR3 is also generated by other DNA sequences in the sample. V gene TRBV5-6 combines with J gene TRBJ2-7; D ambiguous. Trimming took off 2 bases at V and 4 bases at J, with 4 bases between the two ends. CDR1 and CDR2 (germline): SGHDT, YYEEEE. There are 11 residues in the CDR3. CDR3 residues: CASSLGYEQYF. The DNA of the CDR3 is TGTGCCAGCAGCTTAGGATACGAGCAGTACTTC.

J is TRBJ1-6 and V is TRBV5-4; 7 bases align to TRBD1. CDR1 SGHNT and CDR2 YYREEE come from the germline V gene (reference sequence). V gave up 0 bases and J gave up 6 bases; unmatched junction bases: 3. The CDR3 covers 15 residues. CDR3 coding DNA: TGTGCCAGCAGCTTGGGGCAGGGGGTTAATTCACCCCTCCACTTT. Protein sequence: CASSLGQGVNSPLHF.

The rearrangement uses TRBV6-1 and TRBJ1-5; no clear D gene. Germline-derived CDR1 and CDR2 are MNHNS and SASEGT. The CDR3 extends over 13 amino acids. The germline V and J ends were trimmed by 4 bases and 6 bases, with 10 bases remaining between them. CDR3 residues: CASSATLGQPQHF. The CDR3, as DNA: TGTGCCAGCAGTGCCACTCTCGGTCAGCCCCAGCATTTT.

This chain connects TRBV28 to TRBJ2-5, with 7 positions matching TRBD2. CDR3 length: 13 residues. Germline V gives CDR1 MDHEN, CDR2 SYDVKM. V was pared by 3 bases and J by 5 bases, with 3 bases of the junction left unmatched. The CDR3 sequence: CASSLGGRETQYF. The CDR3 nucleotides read TGTGCCAGCAGTTTGGGAGGGCGGGAGACCCAGTACTTC.

The CDR3 protein is CASSWGMGTEAFF. The CDR3 DNA reads as TGCGCCAGCAGTTGGGGTATGGGCACTGAAGCTTTCTTT. This chain connects TRBV10-1 to TRBJ1-1; D unclear. Germline V lookup: CDR1 WNHNN, CDR2 SYGVQD (reference sequence). Trimming cost V 5 bases and J 4 bases, with 11 bases left between them. This CDR3 has 13 residues.

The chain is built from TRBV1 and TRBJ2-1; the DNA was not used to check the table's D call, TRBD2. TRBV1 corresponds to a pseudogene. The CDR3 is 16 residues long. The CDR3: CTSSQGNRGGLNEQFF. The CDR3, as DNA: TGCACCAGCAGCCAAGGTAACCGGGGGGGCCTGAATGAGCAGTTCTTC.

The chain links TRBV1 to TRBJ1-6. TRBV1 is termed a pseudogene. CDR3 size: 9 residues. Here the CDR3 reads CTERSLLHF. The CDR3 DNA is TGCACAGAGCGTAGTCTCCTCCACTTT.

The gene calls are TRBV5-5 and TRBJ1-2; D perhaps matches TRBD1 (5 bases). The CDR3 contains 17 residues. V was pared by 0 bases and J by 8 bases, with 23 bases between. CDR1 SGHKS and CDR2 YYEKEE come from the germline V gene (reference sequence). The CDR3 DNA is TGTGCCAGCAGCTTGGTGGTACAGGATACCCTCCATAAGGGCTACACCTTC. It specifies CASSLVVQDTLHKGYTF.

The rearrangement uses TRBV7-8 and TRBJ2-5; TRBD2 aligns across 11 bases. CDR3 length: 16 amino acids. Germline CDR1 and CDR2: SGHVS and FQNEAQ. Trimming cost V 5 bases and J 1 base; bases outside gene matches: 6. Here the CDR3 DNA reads TGTGCCAGCAGCCTGGCCGGGACTAGCGGCCAAGAGACCCAGTACTTC. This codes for CASSLAGTSGQETQYF.

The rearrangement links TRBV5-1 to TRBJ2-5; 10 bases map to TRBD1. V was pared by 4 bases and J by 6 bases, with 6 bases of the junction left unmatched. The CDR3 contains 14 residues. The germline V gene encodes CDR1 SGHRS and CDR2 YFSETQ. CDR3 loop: CASSTTGGAKTQYF. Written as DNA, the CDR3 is TGCGCCAGCAGCACGACAGGGGGCGCGAAGACCCAGTACTTC. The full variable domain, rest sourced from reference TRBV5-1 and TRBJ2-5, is KAGVTQTPRYLIKTRGQQVTLSCSPISGHRSVSWYQQTPGQGLQFLFEYFSETQRNKGNFPGRFSGRQFSNSRSEMNVSTLELGDSALYLCASSTTGGAKTQYFGPGTRLLVL.

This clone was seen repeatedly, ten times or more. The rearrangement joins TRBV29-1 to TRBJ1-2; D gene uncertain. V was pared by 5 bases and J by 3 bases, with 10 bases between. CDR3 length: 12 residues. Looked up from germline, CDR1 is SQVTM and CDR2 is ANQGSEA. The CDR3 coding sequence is TGCAGCGTTACCGATGGCTACTATGGCTACACCTTC. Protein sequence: CSVTDGYYGYTF.

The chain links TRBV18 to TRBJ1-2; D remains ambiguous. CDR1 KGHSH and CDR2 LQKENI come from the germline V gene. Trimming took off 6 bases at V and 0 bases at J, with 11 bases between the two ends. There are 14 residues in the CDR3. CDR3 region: CASSETDPNYGYTF. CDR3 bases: TGTGCCAGCTCCGAGACGGACCCTAACTATGGCTACACCTTC.

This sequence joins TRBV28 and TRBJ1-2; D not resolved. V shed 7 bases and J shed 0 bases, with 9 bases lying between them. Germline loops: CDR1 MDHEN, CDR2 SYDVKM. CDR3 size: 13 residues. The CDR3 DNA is TGTGCCAGCAAAAAACCAACTAACTATGGCTACACCTTC. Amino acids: CASKKPTNYGYTF.